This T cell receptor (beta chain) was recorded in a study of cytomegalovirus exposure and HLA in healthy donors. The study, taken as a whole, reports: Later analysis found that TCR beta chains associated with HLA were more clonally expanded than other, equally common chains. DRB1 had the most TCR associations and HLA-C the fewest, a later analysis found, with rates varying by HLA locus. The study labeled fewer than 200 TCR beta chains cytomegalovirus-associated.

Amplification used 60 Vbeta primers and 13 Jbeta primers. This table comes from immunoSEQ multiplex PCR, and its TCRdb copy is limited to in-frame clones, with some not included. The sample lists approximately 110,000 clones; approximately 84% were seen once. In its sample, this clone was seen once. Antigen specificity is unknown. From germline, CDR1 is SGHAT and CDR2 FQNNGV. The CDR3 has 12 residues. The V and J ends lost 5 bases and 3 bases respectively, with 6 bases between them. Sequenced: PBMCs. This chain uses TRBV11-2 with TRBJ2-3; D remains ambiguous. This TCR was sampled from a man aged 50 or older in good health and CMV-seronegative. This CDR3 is CASSHGTDTQYF. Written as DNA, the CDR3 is TGTGCCAGCAGCCACGGGACAGATACGCAGTATTTT.